Below are 32 T cell receptor beta chains sequenced from a single sample in a study of blood T cells in healthy people across ages. Sample-barcoded 5' priming and a J-beta primer mix drove a second PCR of about 7 to 12 cycles. TCRdb ran MiXCR on the 5' RACE reads and lists one entry per CDR3 protein. The table lists 450,000 to 600,000 distinct CDR3 sequences, about 29% of them singletons. This sample also appeared in a second study, on T cells of mothers and their children.

Sample: blood. The receptors here all came from a boy under 10 years old in good health.

Only a few counts were recorded for this clonotype. The V and J genes are TRBV14 and TRBJ2-6; no reliable D call. The germline gives CDR1 SGHDN, CDR2 FVKESK. This CDR3 has 16 residues. V lost 1 base and J lost 0, with 7 bases in between. CDR3 sequence reads: CASSQVSNSGANVLTF. CDR3 coding DNA: TGTGCCAGCAGCCAAGTTTCCAACTCTGGGGCCAACGTCCTGACTTTC.

There are a few counts of this clonotype. The chain recombines TRBV29-1 with TRBJ2-1, with D perhaps matching TRBD2 (5 bases). There are 13 residues in the CDR3. Trimming cost V 3 bases and J 1 base, with 7 bases left between them. Germline assignment: CDR1 SQVTM and CDR2 ANQGSEA. For the CDR3, the DNA is TGCAGCGTTGATCGGACTTCCTACAATGAGCAGTTCTTC. Translated: CSVDRTSYNEQFF.

V and J are TRBV12-3 or TRBV12-4 and TRBJ1-1; D possibly corresponds to TRBD1 (5 bases). This CDR3 spans 12 amino acids. V dropped 8 bases and J dropped 3 bases, with 10 bases sitting between them. Here the CDR3 DNA reads TGTGCCAGCTTGAGGGGATACACTGAAGCTTTCTTT. It specifies CASLRGYTEAFF.

The CDR3 sequence is CSARGQGAPGTDTQYF. Here the CDR3 DNA reads TGCAGTGCTAGGGGACAGGGGGCGCCGGGCACAGATACGCAGTATTTT. The V and J genes are TRBV20-1 and TRBJ2-3; 12 bases are a match to TRBD1. The length of the CDR3 is 16 residues. J gave up 1 base and V 3 bases, and 5 bases lay outside the gene matches. Germline V gene sequence: CDR1 DFQATT, CDR2 SNEGSKA (reference sequence).

This clonotype was found a few times. The chain uses TRBV5-6 and TRBJ2-3; the match to TRBD2 covers 13 bases. The V and J ends lost 3 bases and 4 bases, in that order; junction bases with no gene match: 5. Per the germline V gene, CDR1 is SGHDT and CDR2 is YYEEEE. This CDR3 has 16 amino acids. CDR3 in amino acids: CASSSRLAGGADTQYF. CDR3 coding DNA: TGTGCCAGCAGCTCAAGACTAGCGGGAGGTGCAGATACGCAGTATTTT.

In nucleotides, the CDR3 is TGCAGCGTTGAAGCTGGGGCCGTGGAGACCCAGTACTTC. Translated: CSVEAGAVETQYF. The J gene is TRBJ2-5, the V gene TRBV29-1; a possible D gene is TRBD1 (5 bases). Germline loops: CDR1 SQVTM, CDR2 ANQGSEA. The CDR3 is 13 residues long. V was cut by 1 base and J by 5 bases, with 11 bases left in between.

There are a few counts of this clonotype. The rearrangement links TRBV27 to TRBJ2-2; D might be TRBD1 or TRBD2, each matching 5 bases. Trimming removed 4 bases from V and 0 bases from J, with 12 bases in between. The CDR3 runs to 16 residues. The germline V gene encodes CDR1 MNHEY and CDR2 SMNVEV (reference sequence). The CDR3 region has the DNA TGTGCCAGCAGTTATAAGGGACCATCGAACACCGGGGAGCTGTTTTTT. Protein product: CASSYKGPSNTGELFF.

V is TRBV4-3 and J is TRBJ1-4; TRBD1 aligns across 8 bases. CDR1 LGHNA and CDR2 YSLEER come from the germline V gene. V lost 4 bases, J lost 4 bases, and 2 bases stayed unmatched. The CDR3 extends over 14 amino acids. CDR3 region: CASSRGQDNEKLFF. CDR3 nucleotides: TGCGCCAGCAGCCGGGGACAGGATAATGAAAAACTGTTTTTT.

CDR3 coding DNA: TGCGCCAGCAACCGACACCTAGTGGAGGGAGATACGCAGTATTTT. Protein product: CASNRHLVEGDTQYF. The V gene is TRBV5-1, the J gene TRBJ2-3, with a tentative D call TRBD2 (6 bases). The germline gives CDR1 SGHRS, CDR2 YFSETQ. The CDR3 runs 15 residues. The V and J ends lost 6 bases and 5 bases respectively, with 19 bases between them.

This clonotype occurred a few times. The genes are TRBV25-1 and TRBJ1-6; no definite D call. Trimming pared 1 base from V and 8 bases from J, leaving 6 bases between. The CDR3 extends over 13 amino acids. Germline CDR1 is MGHDK and CDR2 is SYGVNS. The CDR3 here is CASSEWGDSPLHF. CDR3 in DNA: TGTGCCAGCAGTGAATGGGGAGATTCACCCCTCCACTTT.

The chain couples TRBV11-2 to TRBJ1-2; D remains unclear. Germline CDR1 and CDR2: SGHAT and FQNNGV. There are 14 residues in the CDR3. The ends were cut back, 3 bases at V and 0 bases at J, with 8 bases in the middle. The CDR3 loop reads CASSFVSSNYGYTF. CDR3 nucleotides: TGTGCCAGCAGCTTCGTCAGTTCTAACTATGGCTACACCTTC. Full variable domain (outside the CDR3, taken from reference TRBV11-2 and TRBJ1-2): EAGVAQSPRYKIIEKRQSVAFWCNPISGHATLYWYQQILGQGPKLLIQFQNNGVVDDSQLPKDRFSAERLKGVDSTLKIQPAKLEDSAVYLCASSFVSSNYGYTFGSGTRLTVV.

This chain links TRBV5-4 with TRBJ2-1, with D perhaps matching TRBD2 (7 bases). This CDR3 region has 13 residues. Trimming removed 0 bases from V and 15 bases from J, with 16 bases in between. Looked up from germline, CDR1 is SGHNT and CDR2 is YYREEE (reference sequence). In nucleotides, the CDR3 is TGTGCCAGCAGCTTGGCGGGGGGCAGGGTGAGGTTCTTC. It yields the protein CASSLAGGRVRFF. Using reference TRBV5-4 and TRBJ2-1 for the parts outside the CDR3, the full variable domain is ETGVTQSPTHLIKTRGQQVTLRCSSQSGHNTVSWYQQALGQGPQFIFQYYREEENGRGNFPPRFSGLQFPNYSSELNVNALELDDSALYLCASSLAGGRVRFFGPGTRLTVL.

This clonotype showed up just a few times. This sequence joins TRBV10-3 and TRBJ2-5; unclear D gene. V was clipped by 4 bases and J by 0 bases, with 9 bases between them. The CDR3 is 14 amino acids. Germline values: CDR1 ENHRY, CDR2 SYGVKD. The CDR3, as DNA: TGTGCCATCAGTGTCGGGCAGGACCAAGAGACCCAGTACTTC. Its translation: CAISVGQDQETQYF.

The sample holds a few counts of this clonotype. The genes are TRBV20-1 and TRBJ2-1; weak D call: TRBD2 (6 bases). Trimming took 5 bases from V and 5 from J, leaving 13 bases between them. Germline V gene sequence: CDR1 DFQATT, CDR2 SNEGSKA (reference sequence). The CDR3 is made up of 13 amino acids. CDR3: CSAGTVLNNEQFF. The CDR3 DNA reads as TGCAGTGCTGGGACTGTACTGAACAATGAGCAGTTCTTC.

The chain joins TRBV12-3 or TRBV12-4 to TRBJ2-5; TRBD2 is a possible D gene (8 bases). The J call may be wrong; the DNA end is better matched by TRBJ2-7. The CDR3 loop spans 15 amino acids. The chain's CDR3 is CASSFPTGGGLEQYF. The CDR3 bases are TGTGCCAGCAGTTTTCCCACGGGAGGGGGCCTCGAGCAGTACTTC.

This clonotype was seen repeatedly, ten times or more. The chain employs TRBV7-9 and TRBJ2-2; D may be TRBD1 (6 bases). Germline loops: CDR1 SEHNR, CDR2 FQNEAQ (reference sequence). Trimming took 7 bases from V and 6 from J, leaving 12 bases between them. This CDR3 comprises 13 residues. CDR3 loop: CASISGDAGELFF. CDR3 bases: TGTGCCAGCATCTCAGGGGACGCCGGGGAGCTGTTTTTT.

J is TRBJ1-1 and V is TRBV7-9, with unresolved D. The CDR3 spans 15 residues. V lost 3 bases, J lost 2 bases, and 13 bases lay in between. Looked up from germline, CDR1 is SEHNR and CDR2 is FQNEAQ (reference sequence). CDR3 sequence: CASSLGRTSNTEAFF. The CDR3 DNA is TGTGCCAGCAGCTTGGGTAGGACCTCAAACACTGAAGCTTTCTTT.

This clonotype occurred many times. The rearrangement links TRBV27 to TRBJ2-7, with D unresolved. Germline V gene sequence: CDR1 MNHEY, CDR2 SMNVEV (reference sequence). This CDR3 has 13 residues. V dropped 6 bases and J dropped 2 bases, with 11 bases sitting between them. For the CDR3, the DNA is TGTGCCAGCAGCCCCGGACCGACCTACGAGCAGTACTTC. This translates into CASSPGPTYEQYF.

The chain is built from TRBV21-1 and TRBJ2-1; the listed D gene, TRBD2, was not tested against the DNA. TRBV21-1 counts as a pseudogene. CDR3 length: 13 residues. The CDR3 DNA sequence: TGTGCCAGCCGGGGACTAGCTCACAATGAGCAGTTCTTC. As protein: CASRGLAHNEQFF.

The chain is built from TRBV20-1 and TRBJ2-3; D is ambiguous. Trimming removed 5 bases at V and 5 bases at J, with 14 bases between. This CDR3 is 13 amino acids long. CDR1 is DFQATT, CDR2 SNEGSKA, per germline (reference sequence). In nucleotides, the CDR3 is TGCAGTGCTGGTCAGATTGCGAGAGATACGCAGTATTTT. Protein: CSAGQIARDTQYF.

The V gene is TRBV7-2, the J gene TRBJ2-3; 12 bases agree with TRBD2. The CDR3 has 16 amino acids. Germline V gene lookup returns CDR1 SGHTA and CDR2 FQGNSA. Germline trimming cut 6 bases from V and 4 bases from J; bases unmatched to any gene: 8. Here the CDR3 reads CASRVTSGRSADTQYF. DNA of the CDR3: TGTGCCAGCAGAGTGACTAGCGGGAGAAGCGCAGATACGCAGTATTTT.

This clonotype was found a few times. The V call is TRBV2, the J call TRBJ1-6, with TRBD1 matching over 8 bases. This CDR3 is built from 15 residues. V lost 7 bases to trimming and J lost 9 bases; unmatched junction nucleotides: 11. Germline-derived CDR1 and CDR2 are SNHLY and FYNNEI. Written as DNA, the CDR3 is TGTGCCAGCATCGGCTCTCAGGGGGCCGGTTCACCCCTCCACTTT. This translates into CASIGSQGAGSPLHF.

This clonotype was seen a handful of times. The V and J genes are TRBV18 and TRBJ2-5; TRBD1 matches at 7 bases. Unmatched junction bases numbered 5, after V lost 5 bases and J lost 8 bases. The CDR3 totals 12 residues. In germline, CDR1 is KGHSH, CDR2 LQKENI. In DNA, the CDR3 is TGTGCCAGCTCATCAGGGGGAATCACCCAGTACTTC. Protein sequence: CASSSGGITQYF.

The chain links TRBV5-1 to TRBJ2-1; D uncertain. V was shortened by 5 bases and J by 3 bases, with 18 bases between the two germline ends. The CDR3 is 16 residues long. CDR1 and CDR2 from the germline V gene are SGHRS and YFSETQ. The CDR3 coding sequence is TGCGCCAGCAGGGAAAAGGGAAGTAGGCTCTACAATGAGCAGTTCTTC. This translates into CASREKGSRLYNEQFF.

This clonotype appeared a single time. The chain employs TRBV20-1 and TRBJ2-3; 9 nucleotides align to TRBD1. In germline, CDR1 is DFQATT, CDR2 SNEGSKA (reference sequence). This CDR3 has 13 amino acids. V was pared by 6 bases and J by 5 bases, with 6 bases of the junction left unmatched. DNA of the CDR3: TGCAGTGCCCCCCGGACAGGGGAAGATACGCAGTATTTT. It encodes CSAPRTGEDTQYF.

The V call is TRBV3-1, the J call TRBJ1-2; D call uncertain. V shed 1 base and J shed 2 bases, with 8 bases lying between them. The length of the CDR3 is 14 residues. Germline CDR1 reads LGHDT; CDR2 reads YNNKEL (reference sequence). CDR3 region: CASSQGSGNYGYTF. The CDR3 DNA reads as TGTGCCAGCAGCCAAGGATCGGGGAACTATGGCTACACCTTC.

This rearrangement joins TRBV12-3 or TRBV12-4 to TRBJ1-2; TRBD1 matches 8 bases. With V trimmed by 7 bases and J by 4 bases, 17 bases remained unmatched. The CDR3 consists of 17 residues. The CDR3 loop is CASTIGTGLIGGYGYTF. CDR3 nucleotide sequence: TGTGCCAGCACCATTGGGACAGGCCTCATCGGTGGCTATGGCTACACCTTC.

This clonotype appeared many times. An end of the junction does not agree with germline; a read error may underlie this. The chain links TRBV5-1 to TRBJ2-7; no clear D. This CDR3 comprises 13 residues. Germline CDR1 reads SGHRS; CDR2 reads YFSETQ. Written as DNA, the CDR3 is TGTGCCAGCAGCTTATACAGCTCCTACGAGCAGTACTTC. Its translation: CASSLYSSYEQYF.

The chain recombines TRBV12-3 or TRBV12-4 with TRBJ1-2, with D perhaps matching TRBD1 (6 bases). The V end lost 4 bases, the J end lost 3 bases, and 15 bases lay between the germline ends. The CDR3 spans 15 residues. Here the CDR3 reads CASSSRTDRHYGYTF. As DNA, the CDR3 is TGTGCCAGCAGTTCGCGAACGGACAGACACTATGGCTACACCTTC.

Only a few counts were recorded for this clonotype. The chain uses TRBV27 and TRBJ2-5; 7 positions match TRBD2. V lost 7 bases and J lost 4; bases outside the gene matches: 12. CDR3 size: 15 residues. Per germline, CDR1 MNHEY and CDR2 SMNVEV (reference sequence). CDR3 sequence (DNA): TGTGCCAGCACTCGTTCGGGACTAACCTCAGAGACCCAGTACTTC. It codes for CASTRSGLTSETQYF.

This clonotype was detected only a few times. The V gene is TRBV5-1, the J gene TRBJ2-5; tentative D call: TRBD2 (5 bases). V lost 0 bases to trimming and J lost 4 bases, with 13 bases between them. CDR1 is SGHRS, CDR2 YFSETQ, per germline. This CDR3 has 15 amino acids. DNA of the CDR3: TGCGCCAGCAGCTTGGCCGGTACTAGACGAGAGACCCAGTACTTC. This codes for CASSLAGTRRETQYF. The full variable domain, with the rest looked up from reference TRBV5-1 and TRBJ2-5, is KAGVTQTPRYLIKTRGQQVTLSCSPISGHRSVSWYQQTPGQGLQFLFEYFSETQRNKGNFPGRFSGRQFSNSRSEMNVSTLELGDSALYLCASSLAGTRRETQYFGPGTRLLVL.

A few counts support this clonotype. The rearrangement links TRBV5-6 to TRBJ1-4, with a tentative D call TRBD1 (5 bases). This CDR3 has 16 amino acids. V was clipped by 1 base and J by 6 bases, with 16 bases between them. The germline V gene has CDR1 SGHDT and CDR2 YYEEEE. CDR3: CASSLPGQWYYEKLFF. The CDR3, as DNA: TGTGCCAGCAGCTTGCCGGGGCAATGGTACTATGAAAAACTGTTTTTT.